This TCR beta chain was captured by sequencing in a study of shared clonotypes between healthy human individuals. Regarding the study as a whole: With several donors compared, around 5% of naive CD4 clonotypes were shared.

On this clone: Its antigen is still unknown.

Germline lookup yields CDR1 WSHSY and CDR2 SAAADI. Losses at the gene ends were 4 bases for V and 0 bases for J; bases not matched to a gene: 2. The length of the CDR3 is 14 residues. Only in-frame clones appear in the TCRdb table, and some are missing; sequencing was by immunoSEQ multiplex PCR. The sample consists of some 1.1 million clones, around 77% of them appearing once. Material: memory CD4+ T cells from PBMCs. Subset specified: CD45RA-negative fraction. The receptor was isolated from a man between 18 and 35 years old in good health. Some clones in this sample may be carry-over from other donors' samples. The chain joins TRBV10-2 to TRBJ1-1; 7 positions match TRBD1. The CDR3 DNA sequence: TGCGCCAGCAGTGGGGGACAGCTGAACACTGAAGCTTTCTTT. Protein: CASSGGQLNTEAFF.